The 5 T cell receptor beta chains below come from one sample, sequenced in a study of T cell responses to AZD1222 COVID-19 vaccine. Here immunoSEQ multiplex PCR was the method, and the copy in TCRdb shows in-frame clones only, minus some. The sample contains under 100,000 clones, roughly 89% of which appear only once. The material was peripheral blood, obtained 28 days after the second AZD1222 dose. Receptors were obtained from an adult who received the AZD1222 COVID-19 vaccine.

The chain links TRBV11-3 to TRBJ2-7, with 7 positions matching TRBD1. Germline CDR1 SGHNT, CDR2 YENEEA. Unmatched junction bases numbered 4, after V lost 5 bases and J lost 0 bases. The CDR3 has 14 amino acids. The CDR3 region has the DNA TGTGCCAGCAGCCCGACAGGGAGCTCCTACGAGCAGTACTTC. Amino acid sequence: CASSPTGSSYEQYF.

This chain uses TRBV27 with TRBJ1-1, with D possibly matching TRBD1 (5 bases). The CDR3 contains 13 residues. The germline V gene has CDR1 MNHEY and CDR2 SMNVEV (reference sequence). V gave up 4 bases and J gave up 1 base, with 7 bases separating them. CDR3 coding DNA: TGTGCCAGCAGTTACCAGGGGAACACTGAAGCTTTCTTT. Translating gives CASSYQGNTEAFF.

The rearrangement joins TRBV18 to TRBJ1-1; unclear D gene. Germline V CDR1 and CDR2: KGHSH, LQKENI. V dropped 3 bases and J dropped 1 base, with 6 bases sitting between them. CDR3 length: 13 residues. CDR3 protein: CASSPTRNTEAFF. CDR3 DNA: TGTGCCAGCTCACCTACACGGAACACTGAAGCTTTCTTT.

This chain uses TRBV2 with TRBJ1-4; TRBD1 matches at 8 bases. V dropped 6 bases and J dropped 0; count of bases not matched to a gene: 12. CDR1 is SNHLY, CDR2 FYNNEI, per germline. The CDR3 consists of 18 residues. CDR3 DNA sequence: TGTGCCAGCAGACACAGGGGGACCACCTATGCAACTAATGAAAAACTGTTTTTT. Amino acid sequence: CASRHRGTTYATNEKLFF.

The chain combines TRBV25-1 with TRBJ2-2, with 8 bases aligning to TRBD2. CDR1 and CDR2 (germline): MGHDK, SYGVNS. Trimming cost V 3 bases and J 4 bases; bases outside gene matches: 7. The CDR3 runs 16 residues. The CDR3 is CASSEVGRGFTGELFF. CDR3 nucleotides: TGTGCCAGCAGTGAGGTCGGGAGGGGGTTCACCGGGGAGCTGTTTTTT.